This is a list of T cell receptor beta chains from one sample in a study of blood T cells in healthy people across ages. MiXCR, run by TCRdb on the 5' RACE reads, gives a single entry per CDR3 protein. Among about 1,400,000 distinct CDR3 sequences, around 55% were seen once, and the ten largest hold 6.5% to 8%. Sequencing input: blood. These receptor sequences come from a man younger than 35 in good health. CDR3s include the opening cysteine and the closing phenylalanine or tryptophan. The D gene is left open where the match is weak. Not every row has a clone size; where given, it reads once, few, many or a size class.

v_gene: TRBV3-1; abundance: .; d_gene: .; j_gene: TRBJ2-3; CDR3nt: TGTGCCAGCAGCCAAATGGTCAGCACAGATACGCAGTATTTT; CDR3aa: CASSQMVSTDTQYF
v_gene: TRBV20-1; abundance: few; d_gene: TRBD2; j_gene: TRBJ2-5; CDR3nt: TGCAGTGCTCCGACCGGACTAGCGGGCGAGACCCAGTACTTC; CDR3aa: CSAPTGLAGETQYF
v_gene: TRBV5-1; abundance: many; d_gene: .; j_gene: TRBJ2-7; CDR3nt: TGTGCCAGCAGTTTAGAGGCAGACTCCTACGAGCAGTACTTC; CDR3aa: CASSLEADSYEQYF
v_gene: TRBV27; abundance: .; d_gene: TRBD1; j_gene: TRBJ2-5; CDR3nt: TGTGCCAGCAGCCCAGGGACAGACGGGGAGACCCAGTACTTC; CDR3aa: CASSPGTDGETQYF
v_gene: TRBV29-1; abundance: .; d_gene: .; j_gene: TRBJ2-7; CDR3nt: TGCAGCGTCGTGTGGGAAGGACACGAGCAGTACTTC; CDR3aa: CSVVWEGHEQYF
v_gene: TRBV14; abundance: .; d_gene: .; j_gene: TRBJ2-1; CDR3nt: TGTGCCAGCAGCCAAGATTGGAATAGCAATGAGCAGTTCTTC; CDR3aa: CASSQDWNSNEQFF
v_gene: TRBV20-1; abundance: .; d_gene: .; j_gene: TRBJ2-1; CDR3nt: TGCAGTGGGGGACGTAGTGTAAATGAGCAGTTCTTC; CDR3aa: CSGGRSVNEQFF
v_gene: TRBV20-1; abundance: once; d_gene: TRBD2; j_gene: TRBJ2-7; CDR3nt: TGCAGTGCCGCGGTCACTAGCGGCTACAATGAGCAGTACTTC; CDR3aa: CSAAVTSGYNEQYF
v_gene: TRBV20-1; abundance: .; d_gene: .; j_gene: TRBJ1-1; CDR3nt: TGCAGTGCTAGAGAAAGGCCGCTCGGTGAAGCTTTCTTT; CDR3aa: CSARERPLGEAFF
v_gene: TRBV25-1; abundance: .; d_gene: TRBD2; j_gene: TRBJ2-7; CDR3nt: TGTGCCAGCAGTAACAGAGCGGGGGGGTTCGGCGAGCAGTACTTC; CDR3aa: CASSNRAGGFGEQYF
v_gene: TRBV7-2; abundance: .; d_gene: .; j_gene: TRBJ1-6; CDR3nt: TGTGCCAGCAGCTTAGTGGCAGGACACTATAATTCACCCCTCCACTTT; CDR3aa: CASSLVAGHYNSPLHF
v_gene: TRBV28; abundance: .; d_gene: .; j_gene: TRBJ2-5; CDR3nt: TGTGCCAGCAGCCCGGGCCCGACCCCAGAGACCCAGTACTTC; CDR3aa: CASSPGPTPETQYF
v_gene: TRBV4-1; abundance: .; d_gene: TRBD1; j_gene: TRBJ2-5; CDR3nt: TGCGCCAGCAGCCAACAGACAGGGATACGAGAGACCCAGTACTTC; CDR3aa: CASSQQTGIRETQYF
v_gene: TRBV6-1; abundance: .; d_gene: .; j_gene: TRBJ2-1; CDR3nt: TGTGCCAGTTCGGGCTCCCGGCCCAATGAGCAGTTCTTC; CDR3aa: CASSGSRPNEQFF
v_gene: TRBV7-2; abundance: once; d_gene: .; j_gene: TRBJ2-5; CDR3nt: TGTGCCAGCAGCTTAGGTAGCGGACCCCAAGAGACCCAGTACTTC; CDR3aa: CASSLGSGPQETQYF
v_gene: TRBV2; abundance: few; d_gene: TRBD1; j_gene: TRBJ2-2; CDR3nt: TGTGCCAGCAGTCGGGACAGGGGGGCCGGGGAGCTGTTTTTT; CDR3aa: CASSRDRGAGELFF
v_gene: TRBV12-3/TRBV12-4; abundance: .; d_gene: .; j_gene: TRBJ2-1; CDR3nt: TGTGCCAGCATGATCGACAGCTACAATGAGCAGTTCTTC; CDR3aa: CASMIDSYNEQFF
v_gene: TRBV3-1; abundance: .; d_gene: .; j_gene: TRBJ1-2; CDR3nt: TGTGCCAGCAGCCCACGGACTAATTCCGCGTTCAATGGCTACACCTTC; CDR3aa: CASSPRTNSAFNGYTF
v_gene: TRBV7-9; abundance: few; d_gene: TRBD1; j_gene: TRBJ1-6; CDR3nt: TGTGCCAGCAGCTACGGACAGGGGGAGGCTTCACCCCTCCACTTT; CDR3aa: CASSYGQGEASPLHF
v_gene: TRBV13; abundance: .; d_gene: TRBD2; j_gene: TRBJ2-3; CDR3nt: TGTGCCAGCAGCTTACTAGCGGGGGCCCGTAGCACAGATACGCAGTATTTT; CDR3aa: CASSLLAGARSTDTQYF
v_gene: TRBV28; abundance: many; d_gene: TRBD1; j_gene: TRBJ2-3; CDR3nt: TGTGCCAGCAGTTTAGGGACAGGGAGCACAGATACGCAGTATTTT; CDR3aa: CASSLGTGSTDTQYF
v_gene: TRBV29-1; abundance: .; d_gene: TRBD2; j_gene: TRBJ2-1; CDR3nt: TGCAGCGTTGAAGATGAGAAAGGTGTCCGGACTAGCGGGAGAATGGCCAATGAGCAGTTCTTC; CDR3aa: CSVEDEKGVRTSGRMANEQFF
v_gene: TRBV3-1; abundance: .; d_gene: .; j_gene: TRBJ2-1; CDR3nt: TGTGCCAGCAGCCATGCTGGAGGAGATCTCAATGAGCAGTTCTTC; CDR3aa: CASSHAGGDLNEQFF
v_gene: TRBV5-5; abundance: .; d_gene: .; j_gene: TRBJ2-6; CDR3nt: TGTGCCAGCAGCGGGTGGGTACGGCGAACTGGGGCCAACGTCCTGACTTTC; CDR3aa: CASSGWVRRTGANVLTF
v_gene: TRBV10-3; abundance: few; d_gene: .; j_gene: TRBJ2-1; CDR3nt: TGTGCCATCAGCCCAGCCTACAATGAGCAGTTCTTC; CDR3aa: CAISPAYNEQFF
v_gene: TRBV25-1; abundance: .; d_gene: TRBD1; j_gene: TRBJ1-6; CDR3nt: TGTGCCACAGGGGGCCGAACTCCTAATTCACCCCTCCACTTT; CDR3aa: CATGGRTPNSPLHF
v_gene: TRBV15; abundance: .; d_gene: TRBD1; j_gene: TRBJ2-7; CDR3nt: TGTGCCACCAGCAGGACCCGGGACAGGGGCTCCGACGAGCAGTACTTC; CDR3aa: CATSRTRDRGSDEQYF
v_gene: TRBV4-3; abundance: .; d_gene: .; j_gene: TRBJ1-1; CDR3nt: TGCGCCAGCAGCCGCACGACGGGGATGAACACTGAAGCTTTCTTT; CDR3aa: CASSRTTGMNTEAFF
v_gene: TRBV4-1; abundance: .; d_gene: .; j_gene: TRBJ2-7; CDR3nt: TGCGCCAGCAGCCAAGAGCACACACGGGGCGAGCAGTACTTC; CDR3aa: CASSQEHTRGEQYF
v_gene: TRBV2; abundance: .; d_gene: .; j_gene: TRBJ1-1; CDR3nt: TGTGCCAGCGACCCTTGGGGGGTCGGCGGCACTGAAGCTTTCTTT; CDR3aa: CASDPWGVGGTEAFF
v_gene: TRBV2; abundance: .; d_gene: TRBD2; j_gene: TRBJ2-1; CDR3nt: TGTGCCAGCAGTAGCTGGACTAGCCCCGACAATGAGCAGTTCTTC; CDR3aa: CASSSWTSPDNEQFF
v_gene: TRBV2; abundance: few; d_gene: TRBD1; j_gene: TRBJ2-3; CDR3nt: TGTGCCAGCACCCCTCCAGACAGGGCAGATACGCAGTATTTT; CDR3aa: CASTPPDRADTQYF
v_gene: TRBV29-1; abundance: .; d_gene: TRBD1; j_gene: TRBJ2-5; CDR3nt: TGCAGCGTCCGGGACAGTCGAGAGACCCAGTACTTC; CDR3aa: CSVRDSRETQYF
v_gene: TRBV20-1; abundance: .; d_gene: TRBD2; j_gene: TRBJ2-1; CDR3nt: TGCAGTGCTAGCGGGTGGGAGGGCCGTAGCTCCTACAATGAGCAGTTCTTC; CDR3aa: CSASGWEGRSSYNEQFF
v_gene: TRBV14; abundance: .; d_gene: TRBD2; j_gene: TRBJ2-5; CDR3nt: TGTGCCAGCAGCCCGCTAGCGGGAGAGGATCAAGAGACCCAGTACTTC; CDR3aa: CASSPLAGEDQETQYF
v_gene: TRBV7-9; abundance: .; d_gene: .; j_gene: TRBJ1-5; CDR3nt: TGTGCCAGCAGCCCAACTGGGGGGGCCTCCAATCAGCCCCAGCATTTT; CDR3aa: CASSPTGGASNQPQHF
v_gene: TRBV7-6; abundance: .; d_gene: .; j_gene: TRBJ2-5; CDR3nt: TGTGCCAGCAGCTTGGGGGACAGCCGGGAGGAGACCCAGTACTTC; CDR3aa: CASSLGDSREETQYF
v_gene: TRBV4-1; abundance: .; d_gene: .; j_gene: TRBJ1-5; CDR3nt: TGCGCCAGCAGCCGAAGTGAGGGACGCAATCAGCCCCAGCATTTT; CDR3aa: CASSRSEGRNQPQHF
v_gene: TRBV29-1; abundance: few; d_gene: TRBD2; j_gene: TRBJ2-7; CDR3nt: TGCAGCGTTGCGGGGGGACGGAACTACGAGCAGTACTTC; CDR3aa: CSVAGGRNYEQYF
v_gene: TRBV20-1; abundance: .; d_gene: TRBD1; j_gene: TRBJ2-1; CDR3nt: TGCAGTGCTCCCGGGACAGGGTCCTACAATGAGCAGTTCTTC; CDR3aa: CSAPGTGSYNEQFF
v_gene: TRBV7-9; abundance: few; d_gene: TRBD1; j_gene: TRBJ2-5; CDR3nt: TGTGCCAGCGGACGGACAGGGGAGGAGACCCAGTACTTC; CDR3aa: CASGRTGEETQYF
v_gene: TRBV12-3/TRBV12-4; abundance: .; d_gene: .; j_gene: TRBJ1-1; CDR3nt: TGTGCCACCTTAGCTAACACTGAAGCTTTCTTT; CDR3aa: CATLANTEAFF
v_gene: TRBV5-1; abundance: few; d_gene: TRBD1; j_gene: TRBJ2-7; CDR3nt: TGCGCCAGCAGCTTCCGGGACAGACCCTACGAGCAGTACTTC; CDR3aa: CASSFRDRPYEQYF
v_gene: TRBV20-1; abundance: .; d_gene: .; j_gene: TRBJ2-7; CDR3nt: TGCAGTCCTAGAGTAATCAGGGAAACCTCCTACGAGCAGTACTTC; CDR3aa: CSPRVIRETSYEQYF
v_gene: TRBV29-1; abundance: few; d_gene: .; j_gene: TRBJ2-3; CDR3nt: TGCAGCGTTGAAGCCCGCACAGATACGCAGTATTTT; CDR3aa: CSVEARTDTQYF
v_gene: TRBV28; abundance: once; d_gene: .; j_gene: TRBJ2-7; CDR3nt: TGTGCCAGCAGTCCCCAAGAGATCCCCTACGAGCAGTACTTC; CDR3aa: CASSPQEIPYEQYF